This T cell receptor (beta chain) was found in a study of long-term antiretroviral therapy in people with HIV. At minimum, one pre-ART and two post-ART PBMC samples were obtained from each donor. Specimens held about 0.85-11 million cryopreserved PBMC prior to DNA extraction. Survey level was the resolution at which the v3.0 immunoSEQ assay ran. Profiling relied on immunoSEQ multiplex PCR, and the TCRdb table lists in-frame clones only, not all of them. The sample has 20,000 to 25,000 clones, approximately 82% seen once. The CDR3 contains 13 residues. CDR1 is MGHDK and CDR2 is SYGVNS in the germline V gene. V was shortened by 1 base and J by 7 bases, with 10 bases between the two germline ends.

The sample in question was unsorted PBMCs, obtained 0.2 years after starting antiretroviral therapy. The chain is built from TRBV25-1 and TRBJ1-2; D is undetermined. The clonotype was recovered from a woman in her twenties or thirties with HIV. The CDR3: CASSESRTSGYTF. The CDR3 DNA is TGTGCCAGCAGTGAATCGAGAACGTCTGGCTACACCTTC.